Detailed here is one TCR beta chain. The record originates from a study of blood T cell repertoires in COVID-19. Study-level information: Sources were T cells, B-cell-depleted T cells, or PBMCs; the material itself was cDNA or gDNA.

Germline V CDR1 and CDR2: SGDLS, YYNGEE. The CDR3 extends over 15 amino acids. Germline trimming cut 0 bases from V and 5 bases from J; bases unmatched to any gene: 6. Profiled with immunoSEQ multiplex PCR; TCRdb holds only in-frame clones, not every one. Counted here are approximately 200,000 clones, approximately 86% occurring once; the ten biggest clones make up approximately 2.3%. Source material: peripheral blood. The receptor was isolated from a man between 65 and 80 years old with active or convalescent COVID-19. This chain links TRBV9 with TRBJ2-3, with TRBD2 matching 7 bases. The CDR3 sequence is CASSVVGGYRDTQYF. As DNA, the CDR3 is TGTGCCAGCAGCGTAGTCGGGGGGTATAGAGATACGCAGTATTTT.